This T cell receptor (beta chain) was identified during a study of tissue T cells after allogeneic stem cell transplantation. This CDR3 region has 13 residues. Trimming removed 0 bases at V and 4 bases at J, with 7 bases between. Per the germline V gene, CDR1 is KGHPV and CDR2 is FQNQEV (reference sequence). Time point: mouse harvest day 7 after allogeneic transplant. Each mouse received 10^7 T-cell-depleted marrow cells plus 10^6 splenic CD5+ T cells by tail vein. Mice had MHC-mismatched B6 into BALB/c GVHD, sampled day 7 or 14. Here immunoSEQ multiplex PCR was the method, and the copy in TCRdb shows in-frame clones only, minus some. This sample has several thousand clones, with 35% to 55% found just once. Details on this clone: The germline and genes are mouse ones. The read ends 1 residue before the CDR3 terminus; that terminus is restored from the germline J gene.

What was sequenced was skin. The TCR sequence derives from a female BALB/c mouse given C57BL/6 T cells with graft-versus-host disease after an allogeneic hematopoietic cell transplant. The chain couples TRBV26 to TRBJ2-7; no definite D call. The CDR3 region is CASSLSIGYEQYF. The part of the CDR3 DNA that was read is TGTGCCAGCAGTCTGTCGATTGGGTATGAACAGTAC.